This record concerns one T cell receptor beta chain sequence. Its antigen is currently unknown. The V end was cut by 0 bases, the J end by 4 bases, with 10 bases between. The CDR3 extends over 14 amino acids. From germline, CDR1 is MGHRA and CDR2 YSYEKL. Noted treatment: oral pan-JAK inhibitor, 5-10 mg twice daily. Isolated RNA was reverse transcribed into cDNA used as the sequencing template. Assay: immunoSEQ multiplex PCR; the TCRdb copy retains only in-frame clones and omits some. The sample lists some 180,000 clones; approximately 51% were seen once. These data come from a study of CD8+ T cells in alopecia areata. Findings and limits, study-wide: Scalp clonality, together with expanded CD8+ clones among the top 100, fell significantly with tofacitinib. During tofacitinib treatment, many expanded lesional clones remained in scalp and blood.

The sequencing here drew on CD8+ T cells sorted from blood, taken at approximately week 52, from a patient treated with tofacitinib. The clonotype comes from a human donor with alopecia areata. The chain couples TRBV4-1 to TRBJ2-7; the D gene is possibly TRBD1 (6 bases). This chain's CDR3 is CASSQEPGVYEQYF. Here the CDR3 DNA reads TGCGCCAGCAGCCAAGAACCAGGGGTATACGAGCAGTACTTC.